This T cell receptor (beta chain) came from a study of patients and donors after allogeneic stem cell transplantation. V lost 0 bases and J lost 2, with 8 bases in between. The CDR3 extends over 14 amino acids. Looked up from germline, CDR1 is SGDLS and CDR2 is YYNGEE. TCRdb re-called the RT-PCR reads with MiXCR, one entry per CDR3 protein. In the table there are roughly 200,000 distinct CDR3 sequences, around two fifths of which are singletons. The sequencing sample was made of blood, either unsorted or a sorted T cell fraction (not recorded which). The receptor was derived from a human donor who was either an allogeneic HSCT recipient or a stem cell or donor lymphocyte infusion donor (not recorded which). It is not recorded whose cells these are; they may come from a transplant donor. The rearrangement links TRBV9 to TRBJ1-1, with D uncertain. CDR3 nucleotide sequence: TGTGCCAGCAGCGTAGGCAGAGTCAACACTGAAGCTTTCTTT. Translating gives CASSVGRVNTEAFF.